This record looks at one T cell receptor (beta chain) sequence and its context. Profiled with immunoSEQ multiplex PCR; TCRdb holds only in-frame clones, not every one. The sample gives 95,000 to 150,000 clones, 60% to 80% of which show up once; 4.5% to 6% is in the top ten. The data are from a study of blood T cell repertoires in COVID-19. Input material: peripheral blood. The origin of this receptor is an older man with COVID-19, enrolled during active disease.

The DNA of the CDR3 is TGTGCCAGTAGTATGGGGGGCGCGGGAGTAATGAACACTGAAGCTTTCTTT. Protein: CASSMGGAGVMNTEAFF. The chain combines TRBV19 with TRBJ1-1, with a tentative D call TRBD1 (6 bases). The CDR3 totals 17 residues. Trimming took off 3 bases at V and 0 bases at J, with 17 bases between the two ends. Germline V gene data show CDR1 as LNHDA and CDR2 as SQIVND (reference sequence).